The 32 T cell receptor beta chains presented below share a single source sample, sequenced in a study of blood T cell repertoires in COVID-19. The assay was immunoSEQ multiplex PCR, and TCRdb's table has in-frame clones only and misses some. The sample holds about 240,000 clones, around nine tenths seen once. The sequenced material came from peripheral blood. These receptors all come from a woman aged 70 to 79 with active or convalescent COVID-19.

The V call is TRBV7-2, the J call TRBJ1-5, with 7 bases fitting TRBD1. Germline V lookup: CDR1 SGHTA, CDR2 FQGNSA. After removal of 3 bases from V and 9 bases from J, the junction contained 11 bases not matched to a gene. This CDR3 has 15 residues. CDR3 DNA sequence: TGTGCCAGCAGCTTGGCAGGGGGATTTGAATGGCCCCAGCATTTT. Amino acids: CASSLAGGFEWPQHF.

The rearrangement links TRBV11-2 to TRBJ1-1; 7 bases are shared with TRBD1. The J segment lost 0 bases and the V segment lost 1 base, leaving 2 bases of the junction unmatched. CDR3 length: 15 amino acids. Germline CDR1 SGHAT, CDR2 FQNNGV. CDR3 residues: CASSLVGGMNTEAFF. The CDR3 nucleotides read TGTGCCAGCAGCTTAGTAGGGGGCATGAACACTGAAGCTTTCTTT.

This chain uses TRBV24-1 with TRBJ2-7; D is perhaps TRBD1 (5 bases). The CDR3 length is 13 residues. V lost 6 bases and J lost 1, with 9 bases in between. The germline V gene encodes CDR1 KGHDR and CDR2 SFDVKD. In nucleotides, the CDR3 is TGTGCCACCAGTAGGGCAGGGTCCTACGAGCAGTACTTC. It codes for CATSRAGSYEQYF.

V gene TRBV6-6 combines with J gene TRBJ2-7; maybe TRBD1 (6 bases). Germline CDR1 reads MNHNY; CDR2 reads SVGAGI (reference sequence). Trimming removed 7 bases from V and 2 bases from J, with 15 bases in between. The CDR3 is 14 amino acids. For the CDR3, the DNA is TGTGCCAGCATTAGGGGGTCGGGCGCCTACGAGCAGTACTTC. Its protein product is CASIRGSGAYEQYF.

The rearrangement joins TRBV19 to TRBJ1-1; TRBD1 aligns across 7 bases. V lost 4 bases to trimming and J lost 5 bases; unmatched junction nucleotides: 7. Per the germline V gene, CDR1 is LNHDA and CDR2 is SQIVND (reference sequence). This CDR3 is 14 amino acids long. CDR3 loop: CASSTGQVLTEAFF. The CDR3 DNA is TGTGCCAGTAGTACCGGACAGGTTCTGACTGAAGCTTTCTTT.

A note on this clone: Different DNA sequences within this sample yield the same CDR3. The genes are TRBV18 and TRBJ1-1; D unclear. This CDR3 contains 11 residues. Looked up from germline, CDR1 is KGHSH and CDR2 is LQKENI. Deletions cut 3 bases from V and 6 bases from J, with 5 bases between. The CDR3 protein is CASSPGAEAFF. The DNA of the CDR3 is TGTGCCAGCTCACCCGGGGCTGAAGCTTTCTTT.

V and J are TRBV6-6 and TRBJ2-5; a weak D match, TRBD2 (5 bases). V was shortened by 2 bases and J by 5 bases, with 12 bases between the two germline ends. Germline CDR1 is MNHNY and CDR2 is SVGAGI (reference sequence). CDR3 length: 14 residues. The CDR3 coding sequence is TGTGCCAGCAGTTACGGGCGCCCGGGGGAGACCCAGTACTTC. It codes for CASSYGRPGETQYF.

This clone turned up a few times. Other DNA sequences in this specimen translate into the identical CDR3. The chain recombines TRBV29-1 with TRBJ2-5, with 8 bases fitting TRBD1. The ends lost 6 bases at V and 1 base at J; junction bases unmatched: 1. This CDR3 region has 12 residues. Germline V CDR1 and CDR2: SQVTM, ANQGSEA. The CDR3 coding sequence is TGCAGCGTAGGACAGGGCCAAGAGACCCAGTACTTC. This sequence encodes CSVGQGQETQYF.

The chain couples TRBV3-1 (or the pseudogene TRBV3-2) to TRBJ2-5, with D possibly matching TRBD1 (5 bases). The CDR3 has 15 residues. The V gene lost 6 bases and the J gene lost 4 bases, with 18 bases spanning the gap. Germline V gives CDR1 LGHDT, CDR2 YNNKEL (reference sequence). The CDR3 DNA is TGTGCCAGCAGGTCGATTGGGGCGAACTCAGAGACCCAGTACTTC. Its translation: CASRSIGANSETQYF.

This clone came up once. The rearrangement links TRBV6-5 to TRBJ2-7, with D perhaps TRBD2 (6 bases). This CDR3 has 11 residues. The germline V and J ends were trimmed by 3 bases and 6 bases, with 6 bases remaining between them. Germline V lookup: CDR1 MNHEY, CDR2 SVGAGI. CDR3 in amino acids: CASSYSGEQYF. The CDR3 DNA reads TGTGCCAGCAGTTATAGCGGCGAGCAGTACTTC.

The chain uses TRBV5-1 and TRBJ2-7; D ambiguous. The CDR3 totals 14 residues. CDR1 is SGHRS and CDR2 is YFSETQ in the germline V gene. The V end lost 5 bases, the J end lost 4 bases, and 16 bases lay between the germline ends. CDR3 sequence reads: CASRLQMWSYEQYF. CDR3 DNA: TGCGCCAGCAGATTACAGATGTGGTCATACGAGCAGTACTTC.

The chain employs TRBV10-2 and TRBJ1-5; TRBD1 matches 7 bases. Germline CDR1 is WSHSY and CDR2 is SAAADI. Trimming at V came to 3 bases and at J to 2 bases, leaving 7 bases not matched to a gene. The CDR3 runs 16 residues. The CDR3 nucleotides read TGCGCCAGCAGTGACACCAGGGGGTATGGCAATCAGCCCCAGCATTTT. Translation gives CASSDTRGYGNQPQHF.

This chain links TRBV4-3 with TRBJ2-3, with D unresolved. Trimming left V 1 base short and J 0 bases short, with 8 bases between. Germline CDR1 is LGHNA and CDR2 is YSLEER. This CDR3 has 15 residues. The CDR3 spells CASSQVMTSTDTQYF. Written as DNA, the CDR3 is TGCGCCAGCAGCCAAGTTATGACTAGCACAGATACGCAGTATTTT.

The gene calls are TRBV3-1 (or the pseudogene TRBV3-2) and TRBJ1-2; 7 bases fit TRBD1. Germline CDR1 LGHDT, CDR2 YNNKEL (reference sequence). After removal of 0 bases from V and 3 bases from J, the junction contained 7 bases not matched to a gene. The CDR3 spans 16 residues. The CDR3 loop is CASSQERGRGYYGYTF. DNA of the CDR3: TGTGCCAGCAGCCAAGAAAGGGGGCGCGGGTACTATGGCTACACCTTC.

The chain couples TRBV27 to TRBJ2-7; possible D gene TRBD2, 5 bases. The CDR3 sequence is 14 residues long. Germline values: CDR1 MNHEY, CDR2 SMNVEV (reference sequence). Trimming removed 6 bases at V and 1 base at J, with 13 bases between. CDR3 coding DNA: TGTGCCAGCAGCCGGGCCAGAGGGTCCTACGAGCAGTACTTC. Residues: CASSRARGSYEQYF.

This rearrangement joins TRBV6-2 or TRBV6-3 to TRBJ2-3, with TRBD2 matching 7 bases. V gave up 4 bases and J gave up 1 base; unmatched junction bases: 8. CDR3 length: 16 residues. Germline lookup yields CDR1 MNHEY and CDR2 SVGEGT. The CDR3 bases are TGTGCCAGCAGTTTGGCTAGCGGTCCTCGCACAGATACGCAGTATTTT. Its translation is CASSLASGPRTDTQYF.

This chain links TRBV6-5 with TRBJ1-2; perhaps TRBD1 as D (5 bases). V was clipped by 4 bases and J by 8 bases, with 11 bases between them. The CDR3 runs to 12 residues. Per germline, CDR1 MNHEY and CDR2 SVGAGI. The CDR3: CASSWQGEGYTF. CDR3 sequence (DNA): TGTGCCAGCAGTTGGCAGGGTGAGGGCTACACCTTC.

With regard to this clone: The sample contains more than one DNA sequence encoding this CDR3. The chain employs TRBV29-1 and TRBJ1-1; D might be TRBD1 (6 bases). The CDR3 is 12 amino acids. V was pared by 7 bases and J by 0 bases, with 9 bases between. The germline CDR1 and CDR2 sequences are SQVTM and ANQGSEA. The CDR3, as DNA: TGCAGCGGGGGACAAATGAACACTGAAGCTTTCTTT. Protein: CSGGQMNTEAFF.

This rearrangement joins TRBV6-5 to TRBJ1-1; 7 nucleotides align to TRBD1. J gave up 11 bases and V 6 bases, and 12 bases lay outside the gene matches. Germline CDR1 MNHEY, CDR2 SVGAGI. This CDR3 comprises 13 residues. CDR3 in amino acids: CASRDRVLVGAFF. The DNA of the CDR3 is TGTGCCAGCAGAGACAGGGTATTGGTCGGGGCTTTCTTT.

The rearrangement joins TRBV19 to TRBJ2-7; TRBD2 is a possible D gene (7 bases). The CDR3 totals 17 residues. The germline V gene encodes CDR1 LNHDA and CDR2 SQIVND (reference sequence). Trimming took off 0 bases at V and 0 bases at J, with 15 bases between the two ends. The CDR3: CASSIDPRGGNSYEQYF. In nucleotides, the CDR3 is TGTGCCAGTAGTATAGATCCGAGGGGGGGAAACTCCTACGAGCAGTACTTC.

The CDR3, as DNA: TGTGCCAGCAGCCCCCAGGGGGCGTCGGGAAACACCATATATTTT. Protein sequence: CASSPQGASGNTIYF. The chain combines TRBV3-1 (or the pseudogene TRBV3-2) with TRBJ1-3; 8 bases align to TRBD1. This CDR3 spans 15 amino acids. From germline, CDR1 is LGHDT and CDR2 YNNKEL (reference sequence). Trimming at V came to 4 bases and at J to 4 bases, leaving 6 bases not matched to a gene.

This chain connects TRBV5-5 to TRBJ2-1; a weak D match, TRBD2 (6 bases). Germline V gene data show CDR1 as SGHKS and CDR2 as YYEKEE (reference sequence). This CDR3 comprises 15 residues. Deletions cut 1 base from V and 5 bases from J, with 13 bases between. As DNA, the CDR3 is TGTGCCAGCAGCTTGTTCCAGCGGGTGAACAATGAGCAGTTCTTC. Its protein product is CASSLFQRVNNEQFF.

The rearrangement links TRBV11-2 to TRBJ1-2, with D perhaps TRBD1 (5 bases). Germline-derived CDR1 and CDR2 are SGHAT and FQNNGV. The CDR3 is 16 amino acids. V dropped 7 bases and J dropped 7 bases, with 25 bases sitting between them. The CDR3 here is CASTPSGGVGEAGYTF. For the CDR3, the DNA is TGTGCCAGCACCCCGAGCGGCGGGGTAGGGGAAGCTGGCTACACCTTC.

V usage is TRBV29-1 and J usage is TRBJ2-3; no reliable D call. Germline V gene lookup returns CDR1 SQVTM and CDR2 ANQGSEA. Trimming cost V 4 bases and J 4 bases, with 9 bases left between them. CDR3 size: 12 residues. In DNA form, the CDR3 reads TGCAGCGTTGTCCTCTCCGCAGATACGCAGTATTTT. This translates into CSVVLSADTQYF.

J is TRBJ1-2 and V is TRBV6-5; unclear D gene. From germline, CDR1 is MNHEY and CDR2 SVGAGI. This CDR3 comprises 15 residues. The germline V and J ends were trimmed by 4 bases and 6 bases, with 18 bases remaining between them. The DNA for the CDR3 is TGTGCCAGCAGTTCGGCTCAGGAGGACTTCCATGGCTACACCTTC. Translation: CASSSAQEDFHGYTF.

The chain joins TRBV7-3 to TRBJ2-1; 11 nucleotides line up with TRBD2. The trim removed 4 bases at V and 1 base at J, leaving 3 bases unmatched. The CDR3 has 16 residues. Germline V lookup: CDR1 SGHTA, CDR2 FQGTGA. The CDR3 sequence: CASSSTSGGSYNEQFF. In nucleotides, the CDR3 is TGTGCCAGCAGCTCAACTAGCGGGGGATCCTACAATGAGCAGTTCTTC.

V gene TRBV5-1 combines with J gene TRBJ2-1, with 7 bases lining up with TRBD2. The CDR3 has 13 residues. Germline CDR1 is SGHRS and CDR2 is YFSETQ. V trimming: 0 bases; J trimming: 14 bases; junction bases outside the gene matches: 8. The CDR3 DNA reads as TGCGCCAGCAGCTTGGATATAGGACGGGAGGAGTTCTTC. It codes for CASSLDIGREEFF.

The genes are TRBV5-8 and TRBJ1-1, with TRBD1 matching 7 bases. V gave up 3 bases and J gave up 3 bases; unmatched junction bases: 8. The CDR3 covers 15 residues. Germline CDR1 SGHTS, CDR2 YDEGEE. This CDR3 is CASSSRPGGYTEAFF. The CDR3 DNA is TGTGCCAGCAGCTCCCGACCAGGGGGGTACACTGAAGCTTTCTTT.

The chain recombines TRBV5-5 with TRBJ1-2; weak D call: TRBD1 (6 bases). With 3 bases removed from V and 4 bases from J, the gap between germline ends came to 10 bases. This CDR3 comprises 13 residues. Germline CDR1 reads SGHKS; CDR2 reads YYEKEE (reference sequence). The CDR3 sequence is CASSSGQPYGYTF. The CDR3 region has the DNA TGTGCCAGCAGCTCCGGACAGCCCTATGGCTACACCTTC.

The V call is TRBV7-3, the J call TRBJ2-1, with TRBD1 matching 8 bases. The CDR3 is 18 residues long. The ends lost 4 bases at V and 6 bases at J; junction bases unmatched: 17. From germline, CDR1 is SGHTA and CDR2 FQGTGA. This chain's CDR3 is CASSSWDFRGRRVNEQFF. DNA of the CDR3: TGTGCCAGCAGCTCTTGGGATTTCAGGGGGCGCCGGGTCAATGAGCAGTTCTTC.

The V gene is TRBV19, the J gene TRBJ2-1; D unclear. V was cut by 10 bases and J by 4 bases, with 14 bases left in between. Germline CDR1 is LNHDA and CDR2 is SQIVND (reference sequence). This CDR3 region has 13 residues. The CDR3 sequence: CATLGSNYNEQFF. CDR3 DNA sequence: TGTGCCACTCTCGGGTCCAATTACAATGAGCAGTTCTTC.

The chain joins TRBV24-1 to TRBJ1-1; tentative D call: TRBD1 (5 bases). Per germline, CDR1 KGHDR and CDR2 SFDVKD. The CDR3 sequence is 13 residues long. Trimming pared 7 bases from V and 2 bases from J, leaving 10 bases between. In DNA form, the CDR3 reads TGTGCCACCAGACTCAGGGAAAACACTGAAGCTTTCTTT. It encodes CATRLRENTEAFF.